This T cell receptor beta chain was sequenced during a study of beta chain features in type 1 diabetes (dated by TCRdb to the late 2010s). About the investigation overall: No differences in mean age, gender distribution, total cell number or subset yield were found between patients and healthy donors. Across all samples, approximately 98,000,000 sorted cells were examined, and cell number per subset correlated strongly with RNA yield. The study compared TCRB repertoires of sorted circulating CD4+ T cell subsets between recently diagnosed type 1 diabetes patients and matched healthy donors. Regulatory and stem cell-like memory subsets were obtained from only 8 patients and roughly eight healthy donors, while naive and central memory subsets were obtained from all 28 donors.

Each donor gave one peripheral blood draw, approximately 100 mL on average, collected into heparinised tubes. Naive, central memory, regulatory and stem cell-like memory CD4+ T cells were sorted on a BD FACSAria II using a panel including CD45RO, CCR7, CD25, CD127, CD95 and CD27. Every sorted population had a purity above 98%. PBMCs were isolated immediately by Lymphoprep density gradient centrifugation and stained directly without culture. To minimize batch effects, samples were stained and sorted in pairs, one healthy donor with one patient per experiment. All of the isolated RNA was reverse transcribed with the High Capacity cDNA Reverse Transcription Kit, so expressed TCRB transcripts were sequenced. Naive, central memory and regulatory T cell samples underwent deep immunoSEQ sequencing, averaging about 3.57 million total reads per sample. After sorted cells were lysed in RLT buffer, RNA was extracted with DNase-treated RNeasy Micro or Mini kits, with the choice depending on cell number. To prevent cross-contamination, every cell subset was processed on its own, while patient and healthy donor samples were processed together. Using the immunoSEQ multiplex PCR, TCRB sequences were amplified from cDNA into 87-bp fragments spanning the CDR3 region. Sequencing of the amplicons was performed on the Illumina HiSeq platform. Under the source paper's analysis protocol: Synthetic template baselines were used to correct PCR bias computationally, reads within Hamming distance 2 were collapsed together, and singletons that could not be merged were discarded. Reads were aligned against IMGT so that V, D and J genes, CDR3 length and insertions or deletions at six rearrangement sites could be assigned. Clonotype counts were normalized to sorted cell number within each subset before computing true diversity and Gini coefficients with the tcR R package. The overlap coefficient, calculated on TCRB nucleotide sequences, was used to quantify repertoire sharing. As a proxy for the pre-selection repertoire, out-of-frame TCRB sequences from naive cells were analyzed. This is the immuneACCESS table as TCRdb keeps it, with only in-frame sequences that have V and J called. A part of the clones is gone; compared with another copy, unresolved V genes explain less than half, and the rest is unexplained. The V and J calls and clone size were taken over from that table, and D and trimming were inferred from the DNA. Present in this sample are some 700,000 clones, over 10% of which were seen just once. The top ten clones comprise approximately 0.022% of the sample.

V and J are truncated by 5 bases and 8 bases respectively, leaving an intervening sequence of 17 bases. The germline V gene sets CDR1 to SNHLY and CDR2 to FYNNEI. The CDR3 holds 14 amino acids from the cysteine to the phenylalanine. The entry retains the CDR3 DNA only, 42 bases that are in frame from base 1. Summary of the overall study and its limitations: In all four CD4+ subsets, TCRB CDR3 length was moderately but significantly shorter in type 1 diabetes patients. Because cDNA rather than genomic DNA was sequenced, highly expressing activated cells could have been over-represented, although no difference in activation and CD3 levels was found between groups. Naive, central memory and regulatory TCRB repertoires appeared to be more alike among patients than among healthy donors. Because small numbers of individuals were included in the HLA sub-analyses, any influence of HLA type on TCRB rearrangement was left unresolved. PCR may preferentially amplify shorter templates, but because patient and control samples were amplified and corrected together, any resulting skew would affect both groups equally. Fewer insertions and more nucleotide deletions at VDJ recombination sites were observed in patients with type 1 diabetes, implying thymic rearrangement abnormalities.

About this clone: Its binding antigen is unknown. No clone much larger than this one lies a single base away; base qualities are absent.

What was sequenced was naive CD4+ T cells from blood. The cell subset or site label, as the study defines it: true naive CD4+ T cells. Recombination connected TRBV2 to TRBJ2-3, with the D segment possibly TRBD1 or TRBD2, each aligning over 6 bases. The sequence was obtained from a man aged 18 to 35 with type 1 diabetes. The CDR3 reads CASSPGAGIGTQYF. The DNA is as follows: TGTGCCAGCAGTCCAGGGGCGGGGATCGGTACGCAGTATTTT.